This T cell receptor beta chain was recorded in a study of blood T cell repertoires in COVID-19. V was clipped by 7 bases and J by 4 bases, with 29 bases between them. Germline CDR1 reads LGHDT; CDR2 reads YNNKEL (reference sequence). The CDR3 is 19 residues long. Repertoires were generated with immunoSEQ multiplex PCR, while TCRdb's copy carries only in-frame clones and drops some. In the table there are just over 250,000 clones, about 80% of which are singletons. The sequence was collected from a man aged 25-40 years with acute COVID-19. The sample taken for sequencing was PBMCs or T cells enriched from blood (not recorded which). The chain links TRBV3-1 (or the pseudogene TRBV3-2) to TRBJ1-3; the D gene is possibly TRBD1 (5 bases). This chain's CDR3 is CASTGNQRGGLLGGNTIYF. The CDR3 nucleotides read TGTGCCAGCACGGGCAACCAACGGGGGGGTCTATTGGGAGGAAACACCATATATTTT.